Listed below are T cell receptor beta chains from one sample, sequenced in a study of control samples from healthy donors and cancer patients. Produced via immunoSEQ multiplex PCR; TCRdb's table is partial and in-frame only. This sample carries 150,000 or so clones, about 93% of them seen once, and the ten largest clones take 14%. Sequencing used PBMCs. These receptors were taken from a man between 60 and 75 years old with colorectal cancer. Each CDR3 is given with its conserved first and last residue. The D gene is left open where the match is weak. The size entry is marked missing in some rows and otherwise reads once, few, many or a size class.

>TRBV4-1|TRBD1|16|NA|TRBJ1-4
TGCGCCAGCAGCCGTCAGGGGGCTGCAACTAATGAAAAACTGTTTTTT
CASSRQGAATNEKLFF
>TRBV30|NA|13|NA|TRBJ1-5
TGTGCCTGGGCTATTGGGGGAGGGCAGCCCCAGCATTTT
CAWAIGGGQPQHF
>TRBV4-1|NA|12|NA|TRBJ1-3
TGCGCCAGCAGCCAAGAAGGAAACACCATATATTTT
CASSQEGNTIYF
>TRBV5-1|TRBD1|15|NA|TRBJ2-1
TGCGCCAGCAGACCCGGGGACAGGGAACTGAGTGAGCAGTTCTTC
CASRPGDRELSEQFF
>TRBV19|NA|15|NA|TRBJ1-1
TGTGCCAGTAGTGCAGGTCGGGGGTCGGACACTGAAGCTTTCTTT
CASSAGRGSDTEAFF
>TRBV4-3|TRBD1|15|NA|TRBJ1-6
TGCGCCAGCAGCCGGGGGACAGGGGGCGATTCACCCCTCCACTTT
CASSRGTGGDSPLHF
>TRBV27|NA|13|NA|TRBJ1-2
TGTGCCAGCAGTTCGTCAGCTAACTATGGCTACACCTTC
CASSSSANYGYTF
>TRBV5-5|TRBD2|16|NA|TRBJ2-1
TGTGCCAGCAGCTTGGGGACTAGCGGGGGGTACAATGAGCAGTTCTTC
CASSLGTSGGYNEQFF
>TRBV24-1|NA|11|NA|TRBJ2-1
TGTGCCACCAGTGAGCGAGATGAGCAGTTCTTC
CATSERDEQFF
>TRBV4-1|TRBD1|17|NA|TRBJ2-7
TGCGCCAGCAGCCAAGATAAGGGGACAGGGGGTTCCTACGAGCAGTACTTC
CASSQDKGTGGSYEQYF
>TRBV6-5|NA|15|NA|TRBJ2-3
TGTGCCAGCAGTTACTTGGGGCAGGGGGGTGATACGCAGTATTTT
CASSYLGQGGDTQYF
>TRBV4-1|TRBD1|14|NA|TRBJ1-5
TGCGCCAGCAGCCAGGACAGGTATGGGCAGCCCCAGCATTTT
CASSQDRYGQPQHF
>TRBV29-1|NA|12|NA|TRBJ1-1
TGCAGCGTTGAGAGGGAGGGCACTGAAGCTTTCTTT
CSVEREGTEAFF
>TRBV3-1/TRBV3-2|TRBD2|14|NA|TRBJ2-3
TGTGCCAGCAGCTGGACTAGTGAGGCAGATACGCAGTATTTT
CASSWTSEADTQYF
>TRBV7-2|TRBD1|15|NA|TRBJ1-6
TGTGCCAGCACCCCTTACAGGGGCAGGAATTCACCCCTCCACTTT
CASTPYRGRNSPLHF
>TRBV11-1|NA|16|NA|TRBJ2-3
TGTGCCAGCAGCTTGGCCACAGGATCTCGCACAGATACGCAGTATTTT
CASSLATGSRTDTQYF
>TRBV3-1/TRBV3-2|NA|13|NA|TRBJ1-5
TGTGCCAGCAGCCAAGATCGGAATCAGCCCCAGCATTTT
CASSQDRNQPQHF
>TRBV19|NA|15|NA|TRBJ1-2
TGTGCCAGCTCGCCAAAAGGGCGGGGGGCGATGGGCTACACCTTC
CASSPKGRGAMGYTF
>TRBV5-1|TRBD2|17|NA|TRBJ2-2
TGCGCCAGCAGCCTGGGACTAGCGGGGGAGAACACCGGGGAGCTGTTTTTT
CASSLGLAGENTGELFF
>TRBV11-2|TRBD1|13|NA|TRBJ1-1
TGTGCCAGCAGACCTACAGGGGTCACTGAAGCTTTCTTT
CASRPTGVTEAFF
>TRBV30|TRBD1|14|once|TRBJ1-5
TGTGCCTGGAGCTCGGGACAGGGCAATCAGCCCCAGCATTTT
CAWSSGQGNQPQHF
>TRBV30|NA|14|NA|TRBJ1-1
TGTGCCTGGAGTGTGGGGGCCATGGGCACTGAAGCTTTCTTT
CAWSVGAMGTEAFF
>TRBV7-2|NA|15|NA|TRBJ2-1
TGTGCCAGCAGCTTAGCGCTCGGGGGTCCGGATGAGCAGTTCTTC
CASSLALGGPDEQFF
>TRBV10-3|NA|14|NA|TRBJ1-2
TGTGCCATCAGTGAGTCTGAAGGGAGGGATGGCTACACCTTC
CAISESEGRDGYTF
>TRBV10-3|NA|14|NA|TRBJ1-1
TGTGCCATCTCCCCGAGTGCGGGGGACACTGAAGCTTTCTTT
CAISPSAGDTEAFF
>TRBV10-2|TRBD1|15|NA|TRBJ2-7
TGCGCCAGCAGTGAGACGACAGGGATGACCTACGAGCAGTACTTC
CASSETTGMTYEQYF
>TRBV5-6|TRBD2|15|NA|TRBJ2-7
TGTGCCAGCAGCTTCGGGAGGCAGGGCTCCTACGAGCAGTACTTC
CASSFGRQGSYEQYF
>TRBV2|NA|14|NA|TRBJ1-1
TGTGCCAGCAGTGATATGGGCCGGAACACTGAAGCTTTCTTT
CASSDMGRNTEAFF
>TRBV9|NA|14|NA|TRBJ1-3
TGTGCCAGCAGTACAGGGTCCTCTGGAAACACCATATATTTT
CASSTGSSGNTIYF
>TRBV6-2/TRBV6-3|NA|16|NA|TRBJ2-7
TGTGCCAGCAGTTACTCGAGGGCAGGGACAATCTACGAGCAGTACTTC
CASSYSRAGTIYEQYF
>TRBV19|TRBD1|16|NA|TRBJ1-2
TGTGCCAGTAGTCGGGACAGGGGGTTCTCTCGCTATGGCTACACCTTC
CASSRDRGFSRYGYTF
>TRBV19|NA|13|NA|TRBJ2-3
TGTGCCAGTAACTGGGGATCCACAGATACGCAGTATTTT
CASNWGSTDTQYF
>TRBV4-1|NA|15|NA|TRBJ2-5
TGCGCCAGCAGCCAAGTTGCGCAGGCCCAAGAGACCCAGTACTTC
CASSQVAQAQETQYF
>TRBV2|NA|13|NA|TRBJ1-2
TGTGCCAGCAGCCGACAGGCCAACTATGGCTACACCTTC
CASSRQANYGYTF
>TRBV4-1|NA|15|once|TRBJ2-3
TGCGCCAGCAGCTCACGTCCCCTTAGCACAGATACGCAGTATTTT
CASSSRPLSTDTQYF
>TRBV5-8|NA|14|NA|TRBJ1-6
TGTGCCAGCAGCTTGGGAGACACGGACGTACCCCTCCACTTT
CASSLGDTDVPLHF
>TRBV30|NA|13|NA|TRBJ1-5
TGTGCCTGGAGTGTGCCGGCGAGTCAGCCCCAGCATTTT
CAWSVPASQPQHF
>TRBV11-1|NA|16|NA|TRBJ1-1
TGTGCCAGCAGCCACTCCCCGACCTATCCCAACACTGAAGCTTTCTTT
CASSHSPTYPNTEAFF
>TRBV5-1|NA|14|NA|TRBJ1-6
TGCGCCAGCAGCTTGTCTGGGATGAATTCACCCCTCCACTTT
CASSLSGMNSPLHF
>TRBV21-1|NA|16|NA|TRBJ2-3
TGTGCCAGCAGCAAAGGGGAGGGGGGTAGGACAGATACGCAGTATTTT
CASSKGEGGRTDTQYF
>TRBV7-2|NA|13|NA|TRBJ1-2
TGTGCCAGCAGCTTAGACAGGGCGGCTGGCTACACCTTC
CASSLDRAAGYTF
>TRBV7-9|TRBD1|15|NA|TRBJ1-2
TGTGCCAGCAGTAAGGACAGGGAGACGAACTATGGCTACACCTTC
CASSKDRETNYGYTF